This TCR beta chain was recorded in a study of blood T cell repertoires in COVID-19. Study at large: The United States, Italy and Spain provided the acute and convalescent COVID-19 samples.

The table came from immunoSEQ multiplex PCR; TCRdb's copy has only in-frame clones and leaves some out. The table has approximately 150,000 clones, around 83% seen once; the top ten hold 1% to 1.2%. This clone was detected once. The sample comprised peripheral blood. The TCR sequence derives from a man aged 35-49 years with acute or convalescent COVID-19.

DNA of the CDR3: TGTGCCAGCAGCCAAGAGGGCGGGACTCCCAGCTCCTACGAGCAGTACTTC. It specifies CASSQEGGTPSSYEQYF. The genes are TRBV4-2 and TRBJ2-7, with D possibly being TRBD2 (6 bases). The CDR3 sequence is 17 residues long. Germline V lookup: CDR1 LGHNA, CDR2 YNFKEQ. V was pared by 0 bases and J by 0 bases, with 15 bases between.